These T cell receptor beta chains were read from a single sample in a study of blood T cell repertoires in COVID-19. Method: immunoSEQ multiplex PCR; TCRdb's copy keeps in-frame clones and lacks some. The sample lists more than 300,000 clones; more than 90% were seen once. The sample taken for sequencing was PBMCs or T cells enriched from blood (not recorded which). The source of these receptors is a woman in her twenties or thirties who had recovered from COVID-19. CDR3s leave out the opening cysteine and the closing phenylalanine or tryptophan. Fields, in order: J gene, V gene, CDR3 protein.

J: TRBJ1-1
V: TRBV10-3
CDR3: AISESIWTYVAEAF

J: TRBJ1-4
V: TRBV6-2/TRBV6-3
CDR3: ASSSSGLAEKLF

J: TRBJ2-5
V: TRBV5-4
CDR3: ASSLAGGQETQY

J: TRBJ2-7
V: TRBV12-3/TRBV12-4
CDR3: ASSLKGVNEQY

J: TRBJ1-5
V: TRBV6-5
CDR3: ASSYLAGNQPQH

J: TRBJ1-1
V: TRBV29-1
CDR3: SVEDQFYTEAF

J: TRBJ1-1
V: TRBV21-1
CDR3: ASSRAFGQGWYDTEAF

J: TRBJ1-4
V: TRBV2
CDR3: ASSEGTGAEKLF

J: TRBJ2-3
V: TRBV18
CDR3: ASSPGLGSTDTQY

J: TRBJ2-2
V: TRBV21-1
CDR3: ASSKGPQTTGELF

J: TRBJ1-1
V: TRBV7-9
CDR3: ASTLDRGVPEAF

J: TRBJ2-7
V: TRBV2
CDR3: ASSEEFAAGSTYEQY

J: TRBJ2-5
V: TRBV2
CDR3: ASSEQIQETQY

J: TRBJ2-7
V: TRBV7-2
CDR3: ASSQPDRGSYEQY

J: TRBJ2-7
V: TRBV9
CDR3: ASSVAGGRYEQY

J: TRBJ2-1
V: TRBV27
CDR3: ASSEGSSYNEQF

J: TRBJ2-6
V: TRBV5-1
CDR3: ASSLSSSGANVLT

J: TRBJ1-6
V: TRBV27
CDR3: ASSGTAANSPLH

J: TRBJ2-3
V: TRBV28
CDR3: ASSPALAGGPSTDTQY

J: TRBJ1-2
V: TRBV30
CDR3: AWRGVRDRDQVRNYGYT

J: TRBJ1-4
V: TRBV28
CDR3: ASSLGGETNEKLF

J: TRBJ1-5
V: TRBV7-2
CDR3: ASSSGAGRKPQH

J: TRBJ1-4
V: TRBV4-1
CDR3: ASSQDWRGRATNEKLF

J: TRBJ2-3
V: TRBV4-2
CDR3: ASSQDAGVYTDTQY

J: TRBJ2-7
V: TRBV10-3
CDR3: AISEKSGTSYEQY

J: TRBJ2-5
V: TRBV11-1
CDR3: ASSFSGTRRETQY

J: TRBJ2-1
V: TRBV3-1/TRBV3-2
CDR3: ASSLGGGYSTYNEQF

J: TRBJ2-1
V: TRBV5-1
CDR3: ASRTSGTYNEQF

J: TRBJ2-1
V: TRBV19
CDR3: ASSPFAGGRYNEQF

J: TRBJ2-3
V: TRBV7-2
CDR3: ATQGGLVSTDTQY

J: TRBJ2-3
V: TRBV27
CDR3: ASSLIPRDTQY

J: TRBJ2-7
V: TRBV5-4
CDR3: ASSLRETYEQY

J: TRBJ1-1
V: TRBV5-5
CDR3: ASSFGQGSTEAF

J: TRBJ2-3
V: TRBV7-2
CDR3: ASAYAGVTDTQY

J: TRBJ1-1
V: TRBV12-3/TRBV12-4
CDR3: ASSSRQGERAF

J: TRBJ1-1
V: TRBV29-1
CDR3: SFRGLNTEAF

J: TRBJ2-7
V: TRBV6-5
CDR3: ASKRQGEQY

J: TRBJ1-2
V: TRBV5-8
CDR3: ASSPPTGANYGYT

J: TRBJ1-3
V: TRBV4-3
CDR3: ASSQDRWQAKVGSGNTIY

J: TRBJ2-5
V: TRBV29-1
CDR3: SVVAGAYQETQY

J: TRBJ1-2
V: TRBV6-6
CDR3: ASTTEGAPYGYT

J: TRBJ2-7
V: TRBV11-2
CDR3: ASSVIDEQY

J: TRBJ1-6
V: TRBV5-1
CDR3: ASSQGQANSPLH

J: TRBJ1-4
V: TRBV10-3
CDR3: AISGQGVGEKLF

J: TRBJ2-6
V: TRBV2
CDR3: ARQGGPSGANVLT

J: TRBJ1-4
V: TRBV4-2
CDR3: ASSQVSGVGEKLF

J: TRBJ2-3
V: TRBV30
CDR3: AWSVGGSSTDTQY

J: TRBJ1-1
V: TRBV28
CDR3: ASSLSLGGAYEAF

J: TRBJ2-5
V: TRBV19
CDR3: ASSNRGEETQY

J: TRBJ1-5
V: TRBV19
CDR3: ASSIGGPSNQPQH

J: TRBJ2-7
V: TRBV28
CDR3: ASTPGQGVYEQY

J: TRBJ2-5
V: TRBV5-4
CDR3: ASSSPTDRATQY

J: TRBJ2-1
V: TRBV4-3
CDR3: ASSQGTGELPPNEQF

J: TRBJ2-5
V: TRBV27
CDR3: ASSLSRTGGGETQY

J: TRBJ1-1
V: TRBV5-1
CDR3: ASSLFQGQTEAF